This section outlines one TCR beta chain sequence together with its context. Its antigen is unidentified. This record comes from a study of shared clonotypes between healthy human individuals. Clones were sequenced by immunoSEQ multiplex PCR, and TCRdb holds only the in-frame ones, with some missing. Of around 2.5 million clones in the sample, under 95% were seen once. Study-wide results and limits: In general, naive subsets displayed greater estimated richness than memory subsets did.

The sample comprised naive CD4+ T cells from PBMCs. Noted subset: CD45RA+ positively selected. This clonotype originated in a man between 18 and 29 years old in good health. Some clones in this sample may be carry-over from other donors' samples.

CDR3 sequence reads: CASSFTGFSYEQYF. The CDR3 DNA sequence: TGTGCCAGCAGCTTCACTGGGTTTTCGTACGAGCAGTACTTC. The chain combines TRBV11-1 with TRBJ2-7; D not resolved. The CDR3 has 14 amino acids. Trimming took 3 bases from V and 4 from J, leaving 13 bases between them. From germline, CDR1 is SGHAT and CDR2 FQDESV (reference sequence).